The T cell receptor beta chain under discussion was sequenced for a study of CD8+CD57+ T cells in acquired aplastic anemia. Patients who underwent sequencing had shown CD8+CD57+ cell expansion by flow cytometry. The use of genomic DNA as template underpinned the TCR beta VDJ and CDR3 profiling. One entry per CDR3 protein results from TCRdb running MiXCR on the reads. Among under 350,000 distinct CDR3 sequences, roughly 59% were seen once, and the ten largest hold 1% to 1.5%. In germline, CDR1 is LNHNV, CDR2 YYDKDF (reference sequence). The length of the CDR3 is 15 residues. V was cut by 3 bases and J by 4 bases, with 13 bases left in between.

Sequenced input: sorted CD4+, CD8+, or CD8+CD57+ T cells (not recorded which) from PBMCs. The source is a human donor with aplastic anemia. The J gene is TRBJ1-5, the V gene TRBV15; D is uncertain. The CDR3 loop is CATSSRTPGNQPQHF. The CDR3 DNA reads as TGTGCCACCAGCAGTAGGACTCCCGGGAATCAGCCCCAGCATTTT.